The 11 T cell receptor beta chains in this list originate from one sample, sequenced in a study of T cell responses to AZD1222 COVID-19 vaccine. The method was immunoSEQ multiplex PCR; TCRdb's version includes in-frame clones alone and lacks a portion of them. The data contain 150,000 to 200,000 clones, 90% to 95% of them singletons. Sequences were derived from peripheral blood, sampled 28 days after the second dose of the MenACWY control vaccine. Every receptor here comes from an adult who received the MenACWY meningococcal vaccine as a control.

The rearrangement uses TRBV10-1 and TRBJ2-3, with 7 nucleotides matching TRBD2. CDR1 is WNHNN, CDR2 SYGVQD, per germline (reference sequence). Unmatched junction bases numbered 10, after V lost 6 bases and J lost 7 bases. The CDR3 runs to 14 residues. The CDR3 nucleotides are TGCGCCAGCAGCCCGGCGGGAGAAGGAAATACGCAGTATTTT. It codes for CASSPAGEGNTQYF.

The V call is TRBV18, the J call TRBJ1-5; D may be TRBD1 (5 bases). V lost 3 bases, J lost 1 base, and 19 bases lay in between. Germline CDR1 KGHSH, CDR2 LQKENI. The CDR3 is made up of 18 amino acids. For the CDR3, the DNA is TGTGCCAGCTCACCGAGAGATCCCGGGACGGGGAGCAATCAGCCCCAGCATTTT. This gives the protein CASSPRDPGTGSNQPQHF.

The J gene is TRBJ1-4, the V gene TRBV30; D ambiguous. Germline-derived CDR1 and CDR2 are GTSNPN and SVGIG (reference sequence). Trimming stripped 4 bases from V and 8 bases from J, with 11 bases between. The CDR3 is 12 residues long. CDR3 coding DNA: TGTGCCTGGACGGGTGAAAGGGAAAAACTGTTTTTT. Protein sequence: CAWTGEREKLFF.

This chain joins TRBV15 and TRBJ2-7; D is perhaps TRBD1 (5 bases). The CDR3 consists of 19 residues. The germline V gene has CDR1 LNHNV and CDR2 YYDKDF (reference sequence). Trimming took 1 base from V and 4 from J, leaving 26 bases between them. The CDR3 DNA follows: TGTGCCACCAGCAGAGTTAGTTTGGTGGCGCGAGGACAATCGTACGAGCAGTACTTC. Its translation is CATSRVSLVARGQSYEQYF.

The rearrangement links TRBV27 to TRBJ2-5; D gene uncertain. V was pared by 2 bases and J by 5 bases, with 12 bases between. Germline CDR1 reads MNHEY; CDR2 reads SMNVEV (reference sequence). CDR3 length: 14 amino acids. In DNA form, the CDR3 reads TGTGCCAGCAGTTTAATGCGGAACAAGGAGACCCAGTACTTC. Its translation is CASSLMRNKETQYF.

This sequence joins TRBV7-8 and TRBJ1-1; perhaps TRBD1 as D (5 bases). The germline CDR1 and CDR2 sequences are SGHVS and FQNEAQ. The CDR3 totals 14 residues. The V gene lost 2 bases and the J gene lost 1 base, with 8 bases spanning the gap. Here the CDR3 reads CASSLPGGNTEAFF. CDR3 in DNA: TGTGCCAGCAGCTTACCTGGGGGGAACACTGAAGCTTTCTTT.

The chain is built from TRBV24-1 and TRBJ2-1; D is possibly TRBD1 or TRBD2 (5 bases each). Germline CDR1 KGHDR, CDR2 SFDVKD. The CDR3 is made up of 16 amino acids. Trimming stripped 4 bases from V and 0 bases from J, with 12 bases between. The CDR3 nucleotides read TGTGCCACCAGTGACCGGGGACGGAACTCCTACAATGAGCAGTTCTTC. It specifies CATSDRGRNSYNEQFF.

J is TRBJ1-5 and V is TRBV28, with 8 bases that match TRBD1. This CDR3 comprises 16 residues. The V and J ends lost 7 bases and 2 bases, in that order; junction bases with no gene match: 10. Germline values: CDR1 MDHEN, CDR2 SYDVKM. CDR3: CASILTGGIGNQPQHF. The CDR3 DNA reads as TGTGCCAGCATCCTCACAGGGGGGATAGGCAATCAGCCCCAGCATTTT.

This clone was counted a single time. The chain employs TRBV5-6 and TRBJ1-1, with D perhaps TRBD1 (5 bases). The germline V and J ends were trimmed by 2 bases and 6 bases, with 17 bases remaining between them. The CDR3 totals 15 residues. Germline V lookup: CDR1 SGHDT, CDR2 YYEEEE. The CDR3, as DNA: TGTGCCAGCAGCTTCCCCGGCCAGGGCACGGCTGAAGCTTTCTTT. It encodes CASSFPGQGTAEAFF.

The chain couples TRBV5-6 to TRBJ2-1; D remains ambiguous. Germline V lookup: CDR1 SGHDT, CDR2 YYEEEE. The CDR3 extends over 15 amino acids. The ends were cut back, 3 bases at V and 6 bases at J, with 16 bases in the middle. CDR3 amino acids: CASSSPALDINEQFF. CDR3 nucleotide sequence: TGTGCCAGCAGCTCCCCGGCTCTTGATATCAATGAGCAGTTCTTC. Supplemented by reference TRBV5-6 and TRBJ2-1, the full variable domain reads DAGVTQSPTHLIKTRGQQVTLRCSPKSGHDTVSWYQQALGQGPQFIFQYYEEEERQRGNFPDRFSGHQFPNYSSELNVNALLLGDSALYLCASSSPALDINEQFFGPGTRLTVL.

J is TRBJ2-5 and V is TRBV7-2, with TRBD2 as a possible D gene (6 bases). V shed 5 bases and J shed 4 bases, with 11 bases lying between them. Germline V gene data show CDR1 as SGHTA and CDR2 as FQGNSA. This CDR3 is 13 amino acids long. The DNA of the CDR3 is TGTGCCAGCAGCATAGGAGGGATAGAGACCCAGTACTTC. Translating it yields CASSIGGIETQYF.